This T cell receptor beta chain was recorded in a study of CD8 T cells in ankylosing spondylitis. Notes on the study in general: Blood of patients with ankylosing spondylitis appeared to be characterized by a TCR beta motif of several highly homologous variants.

In making TCR beta libraries, quantitative 5'-RACE with molecular barcodes was used. MiXCR was run by TCRdb on the 5' RACE reads, yielding one entry per CDR3 protein. The sample has 50,000 to 75,000 distinct CDR3 sequences, roughly 6.2% seen once. This clonotype was recorded many times. The antigen is undetermined. Germline V CDR1 and CDR2: SGHTA, FQGNSA. Losses at the gene ends were 8 bases for V and 4 bases for J; bases not matched to a gene: 10. The CDR3 is 14 amino acids. The chain combines TRBV7-2 with TRBJ2-7, with 8 bases lining up with TRBD2. The TCR was taken from a male donor with ankylosing spondylitis. Sequenced sample: synovial fluid, either unsorted or a sorted T cell fraction (not recorded which). CDR3 sequence (DNA): TGTGCCAGCGGTAGACTAGGCGGGAGGTACGAGCAGTACTTC. Translating gives CASGRLGGRYEQYF. Filled out from reference TRBV7-2 and TRBJ2-7, the complete variable domain reads GAGVSQSPSNKVTEKGKDVELRCDPISGHTALYWYRQSLGQGLEFLIYFQGNSAPDKSGLPSDRFSAERTGGSVSTLTIQRTQQEDSAVYLCASGRLGGRYEQYFGPGTRLTVT.